The 12 T cell receptor beta chains in this list originate from one sample, sequenced in a study of blood T cell repertoires in COVID-19 (dated by TCRdb to the early 2020s). The library was obtained by the immunoSEQ multiplex PCR assay. Drawn from immuneACCESS, this table holds only the in-frame rearrangements with V and J called that TCRdb kept. Clones are partly lost; checked studies trace under half to an unresolved V gene and leave the rest unexplained. The sample records fewer than 450,000 clones, over 75% of which are singletons. Under 1.3% of the sample rests with the top ten. Sequencing was carried out using PBMCs or T cells enriched from blood (not recorded which). These receptors all stem from a young woman who had recovered from COVID-19.

In DNA, the CDR3 is TGTGCCAGTAGTATTCCGGGACAGTGGAGGCAAGTAACTGAAGCTTTCTTT. Residues: CASSIPGQWRQVTEAFF. The chain combines TRBV19 with TRBJ1-1; 7 positions match TRBD1. Germline V CDR1 and CDR2: LNHDA, SQIVND (reference sequence). V shed 3 bases and J 5 bases; nucleotides not matched to a gene: 15. The CDR3 has 17 amino acids.

The DNA of the CDR3 is TGTGCCAGCAGCTTAACGGCCAGCGGGGGGACCGGGGAGCTGTTTTTT. Its protein is CASSLTASGGTGELFF. The V gene is TRBV7-2, the J gene TRBJ2-2; 9 bases fit TRBD2. Germline CDR1 reads SGHTA; CDR2 reads FQGNSA. J was trimmed by 5 bases and V by 2 bases; bases with no gene match: 6. The CDR3 has 16 residues.

This rearrangement joins TRBV6-5 to TRBJ2-2; 10 bases map to TRBD1. CDR3 size: 15 residues. Trimming took 7 bases from V and 2 from J; bases not matched to a gene: 4. In germline, CDR1 is MNHEY, CDR2 SVGAGI. CDR3 nucleotides: TGTGCCAGCAACAGGGACAGGGGAAACACCGGGGAGCTGTTTTTT. Protein: CASNRDRGNTGELFF.

This clone was seen once. V is TRBV6-4 and J is TRBJ1-1; the match to TRBD1 covers 7 bases. The CDR3 is 13 amino acids. Per the germline V gene, CDR1 is MRHNA and CDR2 is SNTAGT. The V segment lost 6 bases and the J segment 6 bases; nucleotides outside the gene matches: 7. CDR3 nucleotides: TGTGCCAGCAGACTTACAGGGGAGGCTGAAGCTTTCTTT. Translated, it gives CASRLTGEAEAFF.

The chain links TRBV7-9 to TRBJ2-7; a weak D match, TRBD2 (5 bases). The CDR3 length is 13 residues. Germline V gene lookup returns CDR1 SEHNR and CDR2 FQNEAQ (reference sequence). With 5 bases removed from V and 2 bases from J, the gap between germline ends came to 10 bases. CDR3: CASSTGSPYEQYF. In DNA, the CDR3 is TGTGCCAGCAGCACTGGGAGTCCCTACGAGCAGTACTTC.

The chain carries TRBV7-8 and TRBJ2-7; D gene uncertain. With 2 bases removed from V and 3 bases from J, the gap between germline ends came to 17 bases. Germline lookup yields CDR1 SGHVS and CDR2 FQNEAQ. The CDR3 has 16 residues. CDR3: CASSLKVFQASYEQYF. CDR3 nucleotides: TGTGCCAGCAGCTTAAAGGTATTCCAGGCCAGCTACGAGCAGTACTTC.

The J gene is TRBJ1-6, the V gene TRBV4-2; tentative D call: TRBD1 (5 bases). With 5 bases removed from V and 0 bases from J, the gap between germline ends came to 14 bases. The CDR3 has 17 amino acids. The germline gives CDR1 LGHNA, CDR2 YNFKEQ. CDR3 region: CASSTPGISSYNSPLHF. CDR3 DNA: TGTGCCAGCAGCACCCCAGGGATTAGCTCCTATAATTCACCCCTCCACTTT.

CDR3 loop: CASSQSNTGELFF. The DNA for the CDR3 is TGTGCCAGCTCCCAATCGAACACCGGGGAGCTGTTTTTT. The chain recombines TRBV18 with TRBJ2-2; no reliable D call. Germline loops: CDR1 KGHSH, CDR2 LQKENI. Trimming stripped 6 bases from V and 0 bases from J, with 5 bases between. The CDR3 is 13 residues long.

The rearrangement joins TRBV19 to TRBJ1-1; D not certain. Looked up from germline, CDR1 is LNHDA and CDR2 is SQIVND (reference sequence). The CDR3 contains 15 residues. Deletions cut 2 bases from V and 0 bases from J, with 10 bases between. CDR3 protein: CASSIMRQMNTEAFF. CDR3 in DNA: TGTGCCAGTAGTATAATGCGGCAAATGAACACTGAAGCTTTCTTT.

This clone was observed a few times. One end of the junction varies from germline; a read error may be responsible. CDR3 in amino acids: CASSQRTGSHQPQHF. CDR3 nucleotide sequence: TGTGCCAGCAGCCAAAGGACAGGTAGCCATCAGCCCCAGCATTTT. The chain combines TRBV3-1 (or the pseudogene TRBV3-2) with TRBJ1-5; 7 bases are a match to TRBD1. The CDR3 runs 15 residues. Per the germline V gene, CDR1 is LGHDT and CDR2 is YNNKEL (reference sequence).

This clone was counted between two and nine times. This chain uses TRBV27 with TRBJ1-2; TRBD1 agrees at 7 bases. CDR3 length: 15 residues. V was pared by 0 bases and J by 4 bases, with 5 bases of the junction left unmatched. Germline assignment: CDR1 MNHEY and CDR2 SMNVEV (reference sequence). In DNA, the CDR3 is TGTGCCAGCAGTTTATCGGCAGGGGGGACCTATGGCTACACCTTC. Protein: CASSLSAGGTYGYTF.

The J gene is TRBJ2-7, the V gene TRBV5-5; TRBD1 matches 8 bases. The germline gives CDR1 SGHKS, CDR2 YYEKEE (reference sequence). The CDR3 sequence is 14 residues long. The V segment lost 6 bases and the J segment 2 bases; nucleotides outside the gene matches: 7. CDR3 region: CASTPRTGPYEQYF. The CDR3 bases are TGTGCCAGCACCCCGAGGACAGGGCCCTACGAGCAGTACTTC. Using reference TRBV5-5 and TRBJ2-7 for the parts outside the CDR3, the full variable domain is DAGVTQSPTHLIKTRGQQVTLRCSPISGHKSVSWYQQVLGQGPQFIFQYYEKEERGRGNFPDRFSARQFPNYSSELNVNALLLGDSALYLCASTPRTGPYEQYFGPGTRLTVT.